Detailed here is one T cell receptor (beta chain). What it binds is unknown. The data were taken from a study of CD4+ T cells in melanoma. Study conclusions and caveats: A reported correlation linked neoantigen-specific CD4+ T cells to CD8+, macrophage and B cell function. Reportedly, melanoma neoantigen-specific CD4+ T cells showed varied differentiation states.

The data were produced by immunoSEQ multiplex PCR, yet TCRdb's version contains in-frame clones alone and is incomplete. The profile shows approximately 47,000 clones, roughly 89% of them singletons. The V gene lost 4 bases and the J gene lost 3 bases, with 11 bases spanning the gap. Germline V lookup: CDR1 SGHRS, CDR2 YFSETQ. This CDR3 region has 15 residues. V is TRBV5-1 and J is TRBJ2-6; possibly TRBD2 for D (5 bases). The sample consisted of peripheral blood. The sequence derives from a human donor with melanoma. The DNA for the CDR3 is TGCGCCAGCAGCCGAGGAGGAGGTGGGGCCAACGTCCTGACTTTC. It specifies CASSRGGGGANVLTF.